The 24 T cell receptor beta chains below were found in one sample sequenced in a study of blood T cell repertoires in COVID-19. Generated by immunoSEQ multiplex PCR, the TCRdb table keeps only in-frame clones and is missing some. The table lists under 300,000 clones, 70% to 90% of them singletons, with about 6.3% in the top ten. The sample comprised peripheral blood. The receptors derive from a woman between 55 and 75 years old with active or convalescent COVID-19.

V usage is TRBV24-1 and J usage is TRBJ2-1; no reliable D call. V was pared by 9 bases and J by 2 bases, with 19 bases between. In germline, CDR1 is KGHDR, CDR2 SFDVKD. This CDR3 spans 16 amino acids. In DNA, the CDR3 is TGTGCCACCGGAGACGATGCGGCGGTAACCTACAATGAGCAGTTCTTC. It yields the protein CATGDDAAVTYNEQFF.

The V and J genes are TRBV5-1 and TRBJ2-5; D possibly corresponds to TRBD2 (6 bases). Trimming shortened V by 5 bases and J by 2 bases, and 19 bases separated the two germline ends. CDR3 size: 16 residues. The germline gives CDR1 SGHRS, CDR2 YFSETQ. The CDR3 sequence is CASRPAPSSGQETQYF. Written as DNA, the CDR3 is TGCGCCAGCAGACCCGCCCCCTCCAGCGGGCAAGAGACCCAGTACTTC.

The rearrangement joins TRBV5-1 to TRBJ2-1; weak D call: TRBD1 (5 bases). Germline V gene sequence: CDR1 SGHRS, CDR2 YFSETQ. There are 14 residues in the CDR3. The V and J ends lost 5 bases and 8 bases respectively, with 17 bases between them. CDR3 in amino acids: CASSSREGPHEQFF. Written as DNA, the CDR3 is TGCGCCAGCAGTTCCAGGGAAGGGCCTCATGAGCAGTTCTTC.

This chain uses TRBV6-6 with TRBJ1-4, with TRBD1 as a possible D gene (5 bases). Germline CDR1 is MNHNY and CDR2 is SVGAGI (reference sequence). V dropped 2 bases and J dropped 12 bases, with 13 bases sitting between them. This CDR3 spans 13 amino acids. CDR3 residues: CASSYRGGEELFF. The CDR3 DNA sequence: TGTGCCAGCAGTTACCGGGGGGGGGAAGAACTGTTTTTT.

The chain links TRBV5-1 to TRBJ2-5; tentatively, D is TRBD2 (6 bases). V was shortened by 4 bases and J by 9 bases, with 16 bases between the two germline ends. Germline loops: CDR1 SGHRS, CDR2 YFSETQ. The CDR3 is 13 amino acids. In DNA form, the CDR3 reads TGCGCCAGCAGCGAAACATCGGGGGTGGCCCAGTACTTC. Translation: CASSETSGVAQYF. Variable domain in full (rest from reference TRBV5-1 and TRBJ2-5): KAGVTQTPRYLIKTRGQQVTLSCSPISGHRSVSWYQQTPGQGLQFLFEYFSETQRNKGNFPGRFSGRQFSNSRSEMNVSTLELGDSALYLCASSETSGVAQYFGPGTRLLVL.

The V and J genes are TRBV6-6 and TRBJ1-2, with D possibly TRBD1 on 5 matching bases. V lost 6 bases and J lost 4, with 12 bases in between. CDR1 and CDR2 (germline): MNHNY, SVGAGI (reference sequence). This CDR3 spans 13 amino acids. Here the CDR3 reads CASSPGGPYGYTF. For the CDR3, the DNA is TGTGCCAGCAGCCCGGGGGGACCCTATGGCTACACCTTC.

Notes on this clone: One junction end disagrees with the germline gene, perhaps due to a read error. This chain connects TRBV7-7 to TRBJ2-2, with 8 positions matching TRBD1. In germline, CDR1 is SSHAT, CDR2 FNYEAQ (reference sequence). The CDR3 length is 17 residues. The CDR3 bases are TGTGCTAGCAGCCCATTGCTCGGACAGGGAGACACCGGGGAGCTGTTTTTT. Amino acid sequence: CASSPLLGQGDTGELFF.

The chain uses TRBV11-2 and TRBJ1-1, with D possibly matching TRBD1 (6 bases). This CDR3 comprises 15 residues. V lost 1 base and J 4 bases, leaving 13 bases between the germline ends. CDR1 is SGHAT, CDR2 FQNNGV, per germline. The CDR3 spells CASSLVRGGATEAFF. CDR3 coding DNA: TGTGCCAGCAGCTTAGTCCGGGGGGGGGCCACTGAAGCTTTCTTT.

This clone was detected only once. The rearrangement joins TRBV24-1 to TRBJ2-1, with 12 bases identical to TRBD2. This CDR3 has 17 amino acids. The ends lost 4 bases at V and 6 bases at J; junction bases unmatched: 9. CDR1 and CDR2 from the germline V gene are KGHDR and SFDVKD. CDR3: CATSDSRLAGGPNEQFF. DNA for the CDR3: TGTGCCACCAGTGACTCCAGGCTAGCGGGGGGGCCCAATGAGCAGTTCTTC.

V usage is TRBV7-2 and J usage is TRBJ1-1; D is ambiguous. CDR3 length: 13 amino acids. V dropped 4 bases and J dropped 5 bases, with 11 bases sitting between them. Germline values: CDR1 SGHTA, CDR2 FQGNSA. CDR3 coding DNA: TGTGCCAGCAGCTACGAGGGTATAACTGAAGCTTTCTTT. Translation: CASSYEGITEAFF.

The J gene is TRBJ2-1, the V gene TRBV11-3, with TRBD2 as a possible D gene (6 bases). CDR3 size: 13 residues. V shed 4 bases and J shed 7 bases, with 11 bases lying between them. Germline V gene lookup returns CDR1 SGHNT and CDR2 YENEEA. CDR3 DNA sequence: TGTGCCAGCAGCTGGGGGGTAGAGAATGAGCAGTTCTTC. Translated, it gives CASSWGVENEQFF.

The chain is built from TRBV19 and TRBJ2-1, with 15 bases fitting TRBD2. Germline CDR1 and CDR2: LNHDA and SQIVND (reference sequence). This CDR3 contains 19 residues. The trim removed 3 bases at V and 2 bases at J, leaving 8 bases unmatched. The CDR3 DNA sequence: TGTGCCAGTAGTATGAGTCCGGGACTAGCGGGGGGCCCCTACAATGAGCAGTTCTTC. As protein: CASSMSPGLAGGPYNEQFF.

The chain has TRBV4-1 and TRBJ1-2; the match to TRBD1 covers 9 bases. Germline CDR1 is MGHRA and CDR2 is YSYEKL. J gave up 3 bases and V 0 bases, and 2 bases lay outside the gene matches. The CDR3 has 15 amino acids. The CDR3 DNA sequence: TGCGCCAGCAGCCAAGAAGGGACAGGGTACTATGGCTACACCTTC. Protein sequence: CASSQEGTGYYGYTF.

This clone was found once. CDR3 DNA sequence: TGTGCCAGCAGTCCACAGGTCTTTAGTGGCTACACCTTC. It translates to CASSPQVFSGYTF. The rearrangement joins TRBV12-3 or TRBV12-4 to TRBJ1-2, with D possibly being TRBD1 (5 bases). This CDR3 has 13 amino acids. V lost 5 bases, J lost 7 bases, and 14 bases lay in between.

This clone appeared a few times. The V and J genes are TRBV19 and TRBJ1-1; D gene ambiguous. The CDR3 has 16 residues. The V end was cut by 3 bases, the J end by 4 bases, with 18 bases between. Looked up from germline, CDR1 is LNHDA and CDR2 is SQIVND (reference sequence). CDR3 protein: CASSIMSSEVATEAFF. The CDR3 region has the DNA TGTGCCAGTAGTATTATGAGTTCGGAGGTGGCCACTGAAGCTTTCTTT.

The chain recombines TRBV3-1 (or the pseudogene TRBV3-2) with TRBJ1-2, with D unclear. CDR3 size: 13 residues. The V gene's germline CDR1 is LGHDT and CDR2 YNNKEL (reference sequence). Trimming removed 6 bases at V and 2 bases at J, with 10 bases between. CDR3 loop: CASSLDGNYGYTF. In nucleotides, the CDR3 is TGTGCCAGCAGTCTTGACGGGAACTATGGCTACACCTTC.

The chain carries TRBV7-2 and TRBJ2-1; tentative D call: TRBD2 (5 bases). V shed 5 bases and J shed 0 bases, with 11 bases lying between them. The CDR3 spans 15 residues. In germline, CDR1 is SGHTA, CDR2 FQGNSA. CDR3 sequence: CASSHLGSSYNEQFF. The CDR3 coding sequence is TGTGCCAGCAGCCATCTAGGGAGCTCCTACAATGAGCAGTTCTTC.

The rearrangement joins TRBV15 to TRBJ2-3; 14 bases are a match to TRBD2. The CDR3 is 16 amino acids. V lost 5 bases, J lost 5 bases, and 6 bases stayed unmatched. In germline, CDR1 is LNHNV, CDR2 YYDKDF (reference sequence). The CDR3 here is CATSLGLAGGQDTQYF. The CDR3 coding sequence is TGTGCCACCAGCCTCGGACTAGCGGGGGGCCAAGATACGCAGTATTTT.

The V call is TRBV28, the J call TRBJ2-3; 11 bases are a match to TRBD1. CDR3 length: 16 residues. Per the germline V gene, CDR1 is MDHEN and CDR2 is SYDVKM. Germline trimming cut 4 bases from V and 8 bases from J; bases unmatched to any gene: 11. In DNA form, the CDR3 reads TGTGCCAGCAGTTGGACAGGGGGCGATAAGATAGGTACGCAGTATTTT. Amino acids: CASSWTGGDKIGTQYF.

J is TRBJ1-4 and V is TRBV27; D call uncertain. CDR1 MNHEY and CDR2 SMNVEV come from the germline V gene (reference sequence). This CDR3 has 14 amino acids. V dropped 7 bases and J dropped 8 bases, with 17 bases sitting between them. The CDR3 nucleotides are TGTGCCAGCAAAGCGGGGAGGGCTGGGGAAAAACTGTTTTTT. Protein sequence: CASKAGRAGEKLFF.

The chain combines TRBV27 with TRBJ1-5, with 9 positions matching TRBD1. With 4 bases clipped from V and 5 bases from J, the junction kept 6 bases outside the gene matches. The CDR3 sequence is 15 residues long. CDR1 is MNHEY, CDR2 SMNVEV, per germline (reference sequence). Here the CDR3 reads CASSSLDRGHQPQHF. For the CDR3, the DNA is TGTGCCAGCAGTTCCTTGGACAGGGGTCATCAGCCCCAGCATTTT.

This sequence joins TRBV15 and TRBJ2-4; 9 bases fit TRBD1. CDR1 and CDR2 from the germline V gene are LNHNV and YYDKDF (reference sequence). The V and J ends lost 6 bases and 2 bases, in that order; junction bases with no gene match: 17. CDR3 length: 19 amino acids. CDR3 nucleotide sequence: TGTGCCACCAGTAGATCCGGGACAGGGCAGTATCTCCCCAAAAACATTCAGTACTTC. It encodes CATSRSGTGQYLPKNIQYF.

V usage is TRBV5-1 and J usage is TRBJ2-1; 8 bases fit TRBD1. CDR1 and CDR2 from the germline V gene are SGHRS and YFSETQ. The V segment lost 1 base and the J segment 9 bases; nucleotides outside the gene matches: 6. The CDR3 sequence is 14 residues long. In DNA, the CDR3 is TGCGCCAGCAGCTTGCTGCAGGGGGCGGGTGAGCAGTTCTTC. As protein: CASSLLQGAGEQFF.

The V call is TRBV27, the J call TRBJ2-7, with 7 bases identical to TRBD2. The CDR3 extends over 15 amino acids. Looked up from germline, CDR1 is MNHEY and CDR2 is SMNVEV (reference sequence). Germline trimming cut 3 bases from V and 0 bases from J; bases unmatched to any gene: 5. CDR3 region: CASSFGLVRSYEQYF. The CDR3 region has the DNA TGTGCCAGCAGTTTTGGACTAGTCCGCTCCTACGAGCAGTACTTC.